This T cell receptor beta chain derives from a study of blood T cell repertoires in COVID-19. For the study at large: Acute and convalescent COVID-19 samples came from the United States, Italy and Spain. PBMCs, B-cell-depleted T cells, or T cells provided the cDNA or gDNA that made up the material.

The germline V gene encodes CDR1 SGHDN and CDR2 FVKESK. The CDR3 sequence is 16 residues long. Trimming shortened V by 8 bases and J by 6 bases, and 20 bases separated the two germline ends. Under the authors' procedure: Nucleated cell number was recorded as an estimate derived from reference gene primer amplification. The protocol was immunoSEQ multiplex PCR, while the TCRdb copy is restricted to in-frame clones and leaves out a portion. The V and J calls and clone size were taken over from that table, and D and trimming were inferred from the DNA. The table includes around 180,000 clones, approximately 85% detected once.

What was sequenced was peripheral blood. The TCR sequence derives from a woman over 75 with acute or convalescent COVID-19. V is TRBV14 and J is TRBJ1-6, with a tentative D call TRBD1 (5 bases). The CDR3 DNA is TGTGCCAGCTCACCGGGGGTGGGATATTTTAATTCACCCCTCCACTTT. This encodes CASSPGVGYFNSPLHF.